This T cell receptor beta chain was sequenced during a study of T-cell memory formation after mild COVID-19. V was cut by 8 bases and J by 4 bases, with 12 bases left in between. This CDR3 region has 11 residues. In germline, CDR1 is GTSNPN, CDR2 SVGIG (reference sequence). General study results and limits: Among contracting clones, CD4+ were mainly CM/EM and CD8+ enriched in EMRA.

A word on this clonotype: The antigen is not known.

A 5'RACE reaction primed in the constant segment made cDNA libraries of TCR alpha and TCR beta, and these carried sample barcodes and UMIs. TCRdb ran MiXCR on the 5' RACE reads and lists one entry per CDR3 protein. The table lists approximately 290,000 distinct CDR3 sequences, around 15% of them singletons. The receptor was isolated from a man between 18 and 35 years old who had mild COVID-19 (a few samples of this study predate the infection). Cell type and time point are not known. The J gene is TRBJ2-7, the V gene TRBV30; D tentatively reads TRBD1 or TRBD2 (6 bases each). Sequenced: PBMCs or a T cell subset sorted from them (not recorded which). The CDR3 sequence: CAAGGGYEQYF. The CDR3 region has the DNA TGTGCCGCCGGAGGGGGTTACGAGCAGTACTTC.